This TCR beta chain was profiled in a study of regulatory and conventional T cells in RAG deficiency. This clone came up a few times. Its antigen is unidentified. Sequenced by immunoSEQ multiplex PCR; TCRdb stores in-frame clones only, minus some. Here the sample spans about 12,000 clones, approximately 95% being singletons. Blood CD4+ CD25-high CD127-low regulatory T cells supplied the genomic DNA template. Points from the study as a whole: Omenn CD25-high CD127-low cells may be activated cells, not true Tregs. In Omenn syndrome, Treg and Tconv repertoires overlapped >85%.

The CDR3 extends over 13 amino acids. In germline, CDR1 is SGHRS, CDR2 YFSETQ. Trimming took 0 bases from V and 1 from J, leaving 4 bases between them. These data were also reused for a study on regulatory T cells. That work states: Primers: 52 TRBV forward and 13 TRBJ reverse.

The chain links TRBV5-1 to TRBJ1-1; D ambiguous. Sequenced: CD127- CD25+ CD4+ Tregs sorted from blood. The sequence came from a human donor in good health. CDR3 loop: CASSLAGNTEAFF. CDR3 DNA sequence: TGCGCCAGCAGCTTGGCGGGGAACACTGAAGCTTTCTTT.